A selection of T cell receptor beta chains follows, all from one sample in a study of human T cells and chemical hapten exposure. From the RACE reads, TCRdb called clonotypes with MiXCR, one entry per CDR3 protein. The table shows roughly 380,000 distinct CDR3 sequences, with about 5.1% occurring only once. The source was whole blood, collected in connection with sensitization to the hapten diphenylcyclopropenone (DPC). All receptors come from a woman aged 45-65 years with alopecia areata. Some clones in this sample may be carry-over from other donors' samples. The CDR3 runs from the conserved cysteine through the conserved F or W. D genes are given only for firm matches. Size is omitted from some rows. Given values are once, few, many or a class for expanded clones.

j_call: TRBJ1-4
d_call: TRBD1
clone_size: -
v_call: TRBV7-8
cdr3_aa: CASSLRTGLNEKLFF
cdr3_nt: TGTGCCAGCAGCTTACGGACAGGCCTTAATGAAAAACTGTTTTTT

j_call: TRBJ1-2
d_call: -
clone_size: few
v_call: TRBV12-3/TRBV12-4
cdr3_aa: CASSLGRQPSYGYTF
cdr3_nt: TGTGCCAGCAGTCTCGGGCGACAGCCCTCCTATGGCTACACCTTC

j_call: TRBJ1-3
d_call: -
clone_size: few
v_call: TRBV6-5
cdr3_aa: CASSWGPPLISSGNTIYF
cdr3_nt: TGTGCCAGCAGTTGGGGACCTCCACTGATTAGCTCTGGAAACACCATATATTTT

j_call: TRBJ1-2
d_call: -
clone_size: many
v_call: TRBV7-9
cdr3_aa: CASSSTRGNYGYTF
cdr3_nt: TGTGCCAGCAGCTCCACTAGGGGGAACTATGGCTACACCTTC

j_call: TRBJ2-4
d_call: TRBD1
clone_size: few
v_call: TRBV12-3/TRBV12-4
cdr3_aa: CASEQGPKNIQYF
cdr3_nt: TGTGCCAGCGAACAGGGGCCGAAAAACATTCAGTACTTC

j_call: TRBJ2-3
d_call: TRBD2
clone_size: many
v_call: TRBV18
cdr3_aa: CASSPILAGGGTDTQYF
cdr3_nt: TGTGCCAGCTCACCAATACTAGCGGGAGGAGGCACAGATACGCAGTATTTT

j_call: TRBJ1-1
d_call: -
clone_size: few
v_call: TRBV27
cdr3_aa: CASSTPTGGAFF
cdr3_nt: TGTGCCAGCAGTACCCCTACGGGAGGGGCTTTCTTT

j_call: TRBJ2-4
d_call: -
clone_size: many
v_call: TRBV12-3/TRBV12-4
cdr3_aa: CASSLAGTLAKNIQYF
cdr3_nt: TGTGCCAGCAGTTTAGCAGGGACCCTAGCCAAAAACATTCAGTACTTC

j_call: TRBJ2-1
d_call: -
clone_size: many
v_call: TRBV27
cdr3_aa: CASHSGFSSYNEQFF
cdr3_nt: TGTGCCAGTCATAGCGGTTTCAGCTCCTACAATGAGCAGTTCTTC

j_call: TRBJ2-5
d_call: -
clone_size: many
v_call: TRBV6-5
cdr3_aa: CASSDPQGQETQYF
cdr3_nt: TGTGCCAGCAGCGACCCGCAGGGACAAGAGACCCAGTACTTC

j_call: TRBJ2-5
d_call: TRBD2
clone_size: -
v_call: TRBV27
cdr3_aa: CASSLGGGLAQETQYF
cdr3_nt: TGTGCCAGCAGTTTAGGAGGAGGACTAGCACAGGAGACCCAGTACTTC

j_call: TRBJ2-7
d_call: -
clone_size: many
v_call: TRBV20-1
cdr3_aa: CSAGLQYF
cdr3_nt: TGCAGTGCTGGGTTACAATACTTC

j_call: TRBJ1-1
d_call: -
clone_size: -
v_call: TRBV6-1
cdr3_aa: CASSADSPNTEAFF
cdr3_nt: TGTGCCAGCAGTGCGGACAGTCCGAACACTGAAGCTTTCTTT

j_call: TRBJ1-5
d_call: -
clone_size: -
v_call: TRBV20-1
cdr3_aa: CSALYMTGLRQPQHF
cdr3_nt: TGCAGTGCTCTCTATATGACAGGCCTTAGGCAGCCCCAGCATTTT

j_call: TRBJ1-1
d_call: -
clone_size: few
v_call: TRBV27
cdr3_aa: CASSLRRVNTEAFF
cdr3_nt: TGTGCCAGCAGTTTACGGCGGGTGAACACTGAAGCTTTCTTT

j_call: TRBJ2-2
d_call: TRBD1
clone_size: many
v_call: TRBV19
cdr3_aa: CASRGRQGNTGELFF
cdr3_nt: TGTGCCAGTAGGGGACGACAGGGTAACACCGGGGAGCTGTTTTTT

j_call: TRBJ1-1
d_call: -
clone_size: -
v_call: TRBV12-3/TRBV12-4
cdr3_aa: CASSLIGGGNTEAFF
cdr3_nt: TGTGCCAGCAGTTTGATAGGTGGGGGGAACACTGAAGCTTTCTTT